The 18 T cell receptor beta chains presented below share a single source sample, sequenced in a study of cytomegalovirus exposure and HLA in healthy donors. PCR used 60 Vbeta primers and 13 Jbeta primers. The method was immunoSEQ multiplex PCR; TCRdb's version includes in-frame clones alone and lacks a portion of them. This sample has about 160,000 clones, with almost 80% found just once. Sequenced material: PBMCs. The receptors originated from a man aged 30-40 years in good health and CMV-seronegative.

The sample holds a few counts of this clone. The chain carries TRBV7-6 and TRBJ2-7; TRBD1 is a possible D gene (6 bases). This CDR3 contains 16 residues. Looked up from germline, CDR1 is SGHVS and CDR2 is FNYEAQ. V lost 0 bases and J 3 bases, leaving 15 bases between the germline ends. CDR3 loop: CASSLALLGQFYEQYF. The CDR3 DNA reads as TGTGCCAGCAGCTTAGCCCTCCTAGGACAGTTCTACGAGCAGTACTTC.

The chain links TRBV15 to TRBJ2-5, with TRBD2 as a possible D gene (5 bases). The germline V gene encodes CDR1 LNHNV and CDR2 YYDKDF (reference sequence). Trimming shortened V by 5 bases and J by 2 bases, and 18 bases separated the two germline ends. CDR3 length: 16 residues. DNA for the CDR3: TGTGCCACCAGCGGGAGACCGACGGAAGCACAAGAGACCCAGTACTTC. It is translated as CATSGRPTEAQETQYF.

The J gene is TRBJ2-7, the V gene TRBV10-2, with 8 bases matching TRBD1. V shed 10 bases and J 0 bases; nucleotides not matched to a gene: 8. The germline V gene encodes CDR1 WSHSY and CDR2 SAAADI. The CDR3 runs 14 residues. The CDR3: CATRQGTSSYEQYF. The DNA for the CDR3 is TGCGCCACTAGACAGGGGACGAGCTCCTACGAGCAGTACTTC.

The chain links TRBV6-5 to TRBJ1-2; 7 positions agree with TRBD1. V shed 6 bases and J 0 bases; nucleotides not matched to a gene: 4. This CDR3 has 14 residues. Looked up from germline, CDR1 is MNHEY and CDR2 is SVGAGI. The CDR3 region has the DNA TGTGCCAGCAGCCGGGACAGCCCTAACTATGGCTACACCTTC. This gives the protein CASSRDSPNYGYTF.

This chain connects TRBV29-1 to TRBJ2-3, with 7 bases that match TRBD2. Germline V lookup: CDR1 SQVTM, CDR2 ANQGSEA. The CDR3 has 13 residues. The V gene end was trimmed by 3 bases and the J gene end by 4 bases; junction bases not matched to a gene: 4. DNA for the CDR3: TGCAGCGTTGATCCTCGGGGGGCAGATACGCAGTATTTT. Encoded protein: CSVDPRGADTQYF.

The rearrangement uses TRBV11-2 and TRBJ2-2; 9 nucleotides match TRBD2. With 2 bases clipped from V and 3 bases from J, the junction kept 7 bases outside the gene matches. The V gene's germline CDR1 is SGHAT and CDR2 FQNNGV. CDR3 length: 17 residues. Written as DNA, the CDR3 is TGTGCCAGCAGCTTATTGGTTGGCGGGAGGGACACCGGGGAGCTGTTTTTT. Translated, it gives CASSLLVGGRDTGELFF.

This clone is a singleton in its sample. The rearrangement uses TRBV5-4 and TRBJ2-7, with TRBD1 matching over 7 bases. J lost 7 bases, V lost 5 bases, and 18 bases had no gene match. There are 16 residues in the CDR3. CDR1 and CDR2 from the germline V gene are SGHNT and YYREEE (reference sequence). CDR3 sequence reads: CASSIPDRVGALEQYF. CDR3 nucleotides: TGTGCCAGCAGTATACCAGACAGGGTCGGAGCGTTAGAGCAGTACTTC.

This clone was seen more than once but under ten times. The chain joins TRBV29-1 to TRBJ2-2; perhaps TRBD1 as D (6 bases). The germline V and J ends were trimmed by 7 bases and 5 bases, with 14 bases remaining between them. Germline V gives CDR1 SQVTM, CDR2 ANQGSEA. The CDR3 length is 13 residues. The CDR3 nucleotides are TGCAGCGCCGTTCAGGGGTGGACCGGGGAGCTGTTTTTT. Translated, it gives CSAVQGWTGELFF.

V is TRBV20-1 and J is TRBJ2-7; a weak D match, TRBD1 (6 bases). Trimming removed 6 bases from V and 7 bases from J, with 13 bases in between. This CDR3 has 11 amino acids. Germline V CDR1 and CDR2: DFQATT, SNEGSKA (reference sequence). In DNA, the CDR3 is TGCAGTGCACCCGACAGGCTGGAGCAGTACTTC. Its protein is CSAPDRLEQYF.

The rearrangement links TRBV5-1 to TRBJ2-2; 7 nucleotides line up with TRBD1. Germline CDR1 reads SGHRS; CDR2 reads YFSETQ. The CDR3 is made up of 16 amino acids. V lost 3 bases, J lost 0 bases, and 5 bases stayed unmatched. In DNA, the CDR3 is TGCGCCAGCAGCTGGAAGGGACAGCCGAACACCGGGGAGCTGTTTTTT. This sequence encodes CASSWKGQPNTGELFF. The full variable domain, in which reference TRBV5-1 and TRBJ2-2 provide the parts outside the CDR3, is KAGVTQTPRYLIKTRGQQVTLSCSPISGHRSVSWYQQTPGQGLQFLFEYFSETQRNKGNFPGRFSGRQFSNSRSEMNVSTLELGDSALYLCASSWKGQPNTGELFFGEGSRLTVL.

Here the CDR3 DNA reads TGTGCCAGCTCACCGCCGACAGTTACATACGAGCAGTACTTC. It codes for CASSPPTVTYEQYF. This sequence joins TRBV18 and TRBJ2-7; D may be TRBD1 (5 bases). CDR1 is KGHSH, CDR2 LQKENI, per germline. V lost 3 bases and J 4 bases, leaving 13 bases between the germline ends. The CDR3 sequence is 14 residues long.

This CDR3 reads CASSQSGGLTSGGSEETQYF. In DNA form, the CDR3 reads TGCGCCAGCAGCCAAAGCGGTGGACTGACGAGCGGGGGATCAGAAGAGACCCAGTACTTC. The chain carries TRBV4-3 and TRBJ2-5, with 8 bases aligning to TRBD2. There are 20 residues in the CDR3. V lost 2 bases, J lost 3 bases, and 20 bases stayed unmatched. The germline V gene has CDR1 LGHNA and CDR2 YSLEER.

The CDR3 is CSVPRGDRGPNTGELFF. Written as DNA, the CDR3 is TGCAGCGTTCCCCGAGGAGACAGGGGACCGAACACCGGGGAGCTGTTTTTT. The V gene is TRBV29-1, the J gene TRBJ2-2; 8 positions agree with TRBD1. The CDR3 spans 17 residues. The germline V gene has CDR1 SQVTM and CDR2 ANQGSEA. V was clipped by 5 bases and J by 0 bases; unmatched bases: 11.

The chain uses TRBV2 and TRBJ2-3; 16 bases are shared with TRBD2. The ends lost 4 bases at V and 5 bases at J; junction bases unmatched: 3. The CDR3 totals 16 residues. The germline CDR1 and CDR2 sequences are SNHLY and FYNNEI. The CDR3 reads CASSAGLAGGRDTQYF. The CDR3 coding sequence is TGTGCCAGCAGTGCGGGACTAGCGGGGGGGCGAGATACGCAGTATTTT.

The chain combines TRBV7-2 with TRBJ2-3; 8 bases fit TRBD2. Germline CDR1 SGHTA, CDR2 FQGNSA. The CDR3 sequence is 17 residues long. V gave up 3 bases and J gave up 5 bases; unmatched junction bases: 13. In nucleotides, the CDR3 is TGTGCCAGCAGCTTCGGACTAAGCGGGAGCGTAGGAGATACGCAGTATTTT. Amino acids: CASSFGLSGSVGDTQYF.

The chain is built from TRBV6-5 and TRBJ2-7; 11 nucleotides match TRBD1. The CDR3 extends over 15 amino acids. Germline V gene data show CDR1 as MNHEY and CDR2 as SVGAGI. V lost 6 bases, J lost 3 bases, and 7 bases stayed unmatched. The CDR3 DNA sequence: TGTGCCAGCAGATCCGGACAGGGGGCACGCTACGAGCAGTACTTC. Protein: CASRSGQGARYEQYF.

The chain links TRBV4-3 to TRBJ2-3; 8 positions agree with TRBD2. V lost 2 bases to trimming and J lost 1 base; unmatched junction nucleotides: 5. Germline V gene lookup returns CDR1 LGHNA and CDR2 YSLEER. The CDR3 length is 16 residues. The CDR3 sequence: CASSQSGSFGTDTQYF. The CDR3 DNA reads TGCGCCAGCAGCCAAAGCGGGAGCTTCGGCACAGATACGCAGTATTTT.

The CDR3 reads CASSLAGTSGVTQYF. The CDR3 DNA sequence: TGCGCCAGCAGCTTGGCTGGGACTAGCGGGGTTACGCAGTATTTT. This chain joins TRBV5-1 and TRBJ2-3, with 13 bases identical to TRBD2. CDR1 SGHRS and CDR2 YFSETQ come from the germline V gene. Losses at the gene ends were 0 bases for V and 8 bases for J; bases not matched to a gene: 3. The CDR3 spans 15 residues.